This T cell receptor (beta chain) emerged from a study of CD8 T cells in Susac syndrome. The CDR3 runs 13 residues. Looked up from germline, CDR1 is LNHDA and CDR2 is SQIVND (reference sequence). V shed 6 bases and J shed 5 bases, with 13 bases lying between them. The authors sequenced TCR beta from blood CD8+ and CD4+ T cells. Purification of the CD8+ and CD4+ T cells relied on negative isolation, and TEMRA cells underwent FACS enrichment. After extraction with the RNeasy kit, about 0.5 to 1 ug of the RNA was reverse transcribed using random hexamers. By means of immunoSEQ multiplex PCR, TCR beta CDR3 spanning 54 Vbeta and 13 Jbeta underwent amplification. TCRdb reanalysed the immunoSEQ multiplex PCR reads using MiXCR and keeps one entry per CDR3 protein. The sample consists of about 150,000 distinct CDR3 sequences, roughly 94% of them appearing once.

This clonotype was obtained from a human donor in good health. Input material: CD4+ T cells from PBMCs. The chain links TRBV19 to TRBJ1-1; D remains ambiguous. CDR3 bases: TGTGCCAGTAGGTTCCATGAGAGAACTGAAGCTTTCTTT. It specifies CASRFHERTEAFF.